The 12 T cell receptor beta chains below were found in one sample sequenced in a study of blood T cell repertoires in COVID-19. Using immunoSEQ multiplex PCR, the repertoire was profiled, and TCRdb retains in-frame clones only, with some absent. The data show 250,000 to 300,000 clones, with approximately 86% seen just once and 2% to 2.5% held by the top ten. The sample consisted of peripheral blood. The receptors were gathered from a woman in her 50s who had recovered from COVID-19.

The genes are TRBV6-4 and TRBJ1-1; 7 bases agree with TRBD1. In germline, CDR1 is MRHNA, CDR2 SNTAGT. The CDR3 covers 14 residues. After removal of 5 bases from V and 0 bases from J, the junction contained 3 bases not matched to a gene. In nucleotides, the CDR3 is TGTGCCAGCAGTCCAACAGGGGTGAACACTGAAGCTTTCTTT. Translated, it gives CASSPTGVNTEAFF.

In DNA form, the CDR3 reads TGTGCCAGCAGCCCCGTGGGGGGAGGACGTACCTCCTACGAGCAGTACTTC. This encodes CASSPVGGGRTSYEQYF. The rearrangement links TRBV28 to TRBJ2-7, with D possibly matching TRBD2 (6 bases). The CDR3 runs 17 residues. Germline CDR1 MDHEN, CDR2 SYDVKM. Trimming shortened V by 6 bases and J by 0 bases, and 21 bases separated the two germline ends. The whole variable domain, filled in from reference TRBV28 and TRBJ2-7, reads DVKVTQSSRYLVKRTGEKVFLECVQDMDHENMFWYRQDPGLGLRLIYFSYDVKMKEKGDIPEGYSVSREKKERFSLILESASTNQTSMYLCASSPVGGGRTSYEQYFGPGTRLTVT.

This rearrangement joins TRBV7-2 to TRBJ1-2; no clear D. V was trimmed by 1 base and J by 8 bases, leaving 11 bases between them. This CDR3 has 13 amino acids. Germline loops: CDR1 SGHTA, CDR2 FQGNSA. DNA of the CDR3: TGTGCCAGCAGCTTAGGAGGCGCGGGCGGCTACACCTTC. Protein product: CASSLGGAGGYTF. Combining the CDR3 with reference TRBV7-2 and TRBJ1-2 gives the whole variable domain GAGVSQSPSNKVTEKGKDVELRCDPISGHTALYWYRQSLGQGLEFLIYFQGNSAPDKSGLPSDRFSAERTGGSVSTLTIQRTQQEDSAVYLCASSLGGAGGYTFGSGTRLTVV.

This chain connects TRBV6-2 or TRBV6-3 to TRBJ1-5; D remains unclear. The germline V gene has CDR1 MNHEY and CDR2 SVGEGT. V was clipped by 3 bases and J by 1 base, with 13 bases between them. CDR3 length: 16 amino acids. The CDR3 region is CASSYIPTESNQPQHF. The CDR3 bases are TGTGCCAGCAGTTATATTCCGACTGAGAGCAATCAGCCCCAGCATTTT.

The chain joins TRBV7-2 to TRBJ1-1; D remains ambiguous. Germline V gene data show CDR1 as SGHTA and CDR2 as FQGNSA. The CDR3 covers 11 residues. V lost 5 bases to trimming and J lost 3 bases, with 4 bases between them. CDR3 sequence: CASSPDTEAFF. The CDR3 nucleotides read TGTGCCAGCAGCCCGGACACTGAAGCTTTCTTT. The complete variable domain, with remaining parts taken from reference TRBV7-2 and TRBJ1-1, reads GAGVSQSPSNKVTEKGKDVELRCDPISGHTALYWYRQSLGQGLEFLIYFQGNSAPDKSGLPSDRFSAERTGGSVSTLTIQRTQQEDSAVYLCASSPDTEAFFGQGTRLTVV.

This clone came up a few times. The chain recombines TRBV4-2 with TRBJ1-1; 7 nucleotides agree with TRBD1. V was pared by 5 bases and J by 0 bases, with 3 bases of the junction left unmatched. Germline loops: CDR1 LGHNA, CDR2 YNFKEQ. CDR3 length: 14 amino acids. CDR3 DNA sequence: TGTGCCAGCAGCTCCAGGGGGGTGAACACTGAAGCTTTCTTT. This encodes CASSSRGVNTEAFF.

This clone was recorded once. V and J are TRBV3-1 (or the pseudogene TRBV3-2) and TRBJ1-2; 7 nucleotides line up with TRBD1. V was clipped by 4 bases and J by 0 bases; unmatched bases: 2. The CDR3 runs 14 residues. CDR1 is LGHDT and CDR2 is YNNKEL in the germline V gene (reference sequence). The CDR3 sequence is CASSRTGSNYGYTF. The CDR3, as DNA: TGTGCCAGCAGCCGGACAGGATCTAACTATGGCTACACCTTC.

The V call is TRBV12-3 or TRBV12-4, the J call TRBJ1-6; no definite D call. This CDR3 region has 13 residues. The V and J ends lost 6 bases and 8 bases respectively, with 11 bases between them. The CDR3 region is CASSPAEYSPLHF. CDR3 in DNA: TGTGCCAGCAGCCCCGCCGAGTATTCACCCCTCCACTTT.

This clone came up once. V gene TRBV6-5 combines with J gene TRBJ2-5; 7 positions agree with TRBD1. The germline gives CDR1 MNHEY, CDR2 SVGAGI. Trimming removed 8 bases from V and 4 bases from J; junction bases left unmatched: 10. The CDR3 is 14 amino acids. In DNA form, the CDR3 reads TGTGCCAGCGGAAACAGGGGTGCTGGAGAGACCCAGTACTTC. Encoded protein: CASGNRGAGETQYF.

The chain combines TRBV2 with TRBJ2-1; D remains unclear. The CDR3 extends over 11 amino acids. Trimming cost V 4 bases and J 6 bases, with 4 bases left between them. CDR1 is SNHLY, CDR2 FYNNEI, per germline. The CDR3 region is CASSVANEQFF. The CDR3 nucleotides read TGTGCCAGCAGTGTGGCCAATGAGCAGTTCTTC.

The rearrangement links TRBV19 to TRBJ2-3, with 7 bases matching TRBD2. This CDR3 comprises 19 residues. Per germline, CDR1 LNHDA and CDR2 SQIVND (reference sequence). The V gene end was trimmed by 3 bases and the J gene end by 4 bases; junction bases not matched to a gene: 19. The CDR3, as DNA: TGTGCCAGTAGTATGACCGGGGGGTGGCGTAGCAGGTTTCCAGATACGCAGTATTTT. This encodes CASSMTGGWRSRFPDTQYF.

The chain uses TRBV25-1 and TRBJ2-2; 9 nucleotides align to TRBD2. CDR3 size: 16 residues. Per the germline V gene, CDR1 is MGHDK and CDR2 is SYGVNS. With V trimmed by 4 bases and J by 1 base, 4 bases remained unmatched. Here the CDR3 reads CASSGLAGMNTGELFF. CDR3 nucleotides: TGTGCCAGCAGTGGCCTAGCGGGGATGAACACCGGGGAGCTGTTTTTT. Drawing the rest from reference TRBV25-1 and TRBJ2-2, the complete variable domain is EADIYQTPRYLVIGTGKKITLECSQTMGHDKMYWYQQDPGMELHLIHYSYGVNSTEKGDLSSESTVSRIRTEHFPLTLESARPSHTSQYLCASSGLAGMNTGELFFGEGSRLTVL.